A single TCR beta chain is shown here with its context. Its cognate antigen is unknown. This specimen comes from a study of OX40 agonist ivuxolimab in advanced cancers. For the study at large: Of the participants, approximately 44% had some prior anti-PD-1, anti-PD-L1 or anti-CTLA-4 therapy, which was allowed. Study-wide findings and caveats: It was also the case that some nonresponders had low normalized T-cell clonal expansion.

With autoimmune disease history or systemic immunosuppression, patients were excluded. Here immunoSEQ multiplex PCR was the method, and the copy in TCRdb shows in-frame clones only, minus some. Here the sample spans tens of thousands of clones, 80% to 90% being singletons. Germline assignment: CDR1 SGHRS and CDR2 YFSETQ. After removal of 0 bases from V and 0 bases from J, the junction contained 4 bases not matched to a gene. The CDR3 spans 16 residues. The sequences come from CD4+ or CD8+ T cells sorted from blood, collected in a trial of the OX40 agonist ivuxolimab. The receptor comes from an adult with an advanced solid tumor such as melanoma, head and neck, liver or kidney cancer. The V and J genes are TRBV5-1 and TRBJ2-3, with TRBD1 matching over 7 bases. The CDR3 region is CASSLEGARSTDTQYF. In nucleotides, the CDR3 is TGCGCCAGCAGCTTGGAGGGGGCGCGTAGCACAGATACGCAGTATTTT.